This TCR beta chain appears in the sequencing data of a study of cytomegalovirus exposure and HLA in healthy donors. Study results and caveats: The authors reported that TCR beta sequences could predict HLA-A and HLA-B alleles. These predictions were accurate for most subjects in the first cohort.

As regards this clone: Antigen specificity is unknown.

The primer mix had 60 Vbeta and 13 Jbeta primers. Profiling relied on immunoSEQ multiplex PCR, and the TCRdb table lists in-frame clones only, not all of them. The sample consists of approximately 180,000 clones, 75% to 85% of them appearing once. The CDR3 extends over 18 amino acids. CDR1 and CDR2 from the germline V gene are MNHNS and SASEGT. Losses at the gene ends were 4 bases for V and 0 bases for J; bases not matched to a gene: 7. This TCR was sampled from a woman aged 25 to 39 in good health and CMV-seropositive. The chain uses TRBV6-1 and TRBJ2-1; 12 bases align to TRBD2. The sequencing input was PBMCs. DNA of the CDR3: TGTGCCAGCAGTGCGCCGGGACTAGCGGGTATCTCCTACAATGAGCAGTTCTTC. Translating it yields CASSAPGLAGISYNEQFF.